The sequence of this T cell receptor beta chain was determined in a study of blood T cells in healthy people across ages. A J-beta primer mix and a sample-barcoded 5' primer were used in a second PCR of about 7 to 12 cycles. Using its own MiXCR run on the 5' RACE reads, TCRdb lists one record per CDR3 protein. This table holds roughly 570,000 distinct CDR3 sequences, 25% to 30% found once. V was clipped by 1 base and J by 11 bases, with 15 bases between them. In germline, CDR1 is SGHTA, CDR2 FQGNSA. This CDR3 has 14 amino acids. The TCR sequence derives from an older woman in good health. The chain is built from TRBV7-2 and TRBJ2-1; the D gene is possibly TRBD1 (6 bases). The source material was blood. The CDR3 bases are TGTGCCAGCAGCTTAGGTACAGGGTTTGATAAGCAGTTCTTC. Translated, it gives CASSLGTGFDKQFF.